These 7 T cell receptor beta chains share one sample of origin, sequenced in a study of blood T cell repertoires in COVID-19. Measured with immunoSEQ multiplex PCR; TCRdb has only the in-frame clones, and not every one. The table lists 45,000 to 65,000 clones, just under 80% of them singletons. The sequenced sample was peripheral blood. The receptors shown here come from a human donor in a cohort sampled during active COVID-19.

Concerning this clone: At one boundary the junction diverges from the germline segment, which might be a read error. V gene TRBV5-1 combines with J gene TRBJ2-6; 10 bases agree with TRBD1. This CDR3 is 16 amino acids long. CDR1 and CDR2 from the germline V gene are SGHRS and YFSETQ. As DNA, the CDR3 is TGCACCAGCGGACAGGGGGTTTTATCTGGGGCCAACGTCCTGACTTTC. Protein: CTSGQGVLSGANVLTF. The full variable domain, rest sourced from reference TRBV5-1 and TRBJ2-6, is KAGVTQTPRYLIKTRGQQVTLSCSPISGHRSVSWYQQTPGQGLQFLFEYFSETQRNKGNFPGRFSGRQFSNSRSEMNVSTLELGDSALYLCTSGQGVLSGANVLTFGAGSRLTVL.

The genes are TRBV10-3 and TRBJ1-1; D is unclear. The CDR3 length is 13 residues. Trimming took 2 bases from V and 1 from J, leaving 5 bases between them. Germline CDR1 and CDR2: ENHRY and SYGVKD. The CDR3 reads CAISEQANTEAFF. CDR3 nucleotides: TGTGCCATCAGTGAGCAGGCGAACACTGAAGCTTTCTTT.

The V call is TRBV7-2, the J call TRBJ1-4, with TRBD1 matching 7 bases. J gave up 3 bases and V 5 bases, and 6 bases lay outside the gene matches. Germline assignment: CDR1 SGHTA and CDR2 FQGNSA. CDR3 length equals 15 residues. DNA for the CDR3: TGTGCCAGCAGCCTCCGACAGGGAGCTAATGAAAAACTGTTTTTT. Its translation is CASSLRQGANEKLFF.

This chain uses TRBV29-1 with TRBJ1-4, with 8 bases identical to TRBD1. Germline values: CDR1 SQVTM, CDR2 ANQGSEA. The CDR3 is made up of 13 amino acids. With V trimmed by 0 bases and J by 8 bases, 2 bases remained unmatched. This CDR3 is CSVEERQGEKLFF. CDR3 sequence (DNA): TGCAGCGTTGAAGAAAGACAGGGGGAAAAACTGTTTTTT.

The rearrangement joins TRBV7-2 to TRBJ1-3, with TRBD1 matching 11 bases. Per germline, CDR1 SGHTA and CDR2 FQGNSA. Trimming cost V 1 base and J 2 bases; bases outside gene matches: 4. This CDR3 comprises 17 residues. CDR3 DNA sequence: TGTGCCAGCAGCTTAGAGGGACAGGGGGTGACTGGAAACACCATATATTTT. It encodes CASSLEGQGVTGNTIYF.

V and J are TRBV30 and TRBJ2-7; a weak D match, TRBD1 (6 bases). V dropped 7 bases and J dropped 0 bases, with 10 bases sitting between them. The V gene's germline CDR1 is GTSNPN and CDR2 SVGIG (reference sequence). The CDR3 runs 12 residues. In nucleotides, the CDR3 is TGTGCCTTTGACAGGAGCTCCTACGAGCAGTACTTC. Translating it yields CAFDRSSYEQYF.

V and J are TRBV19 and TRBJ2-2; 11 nucleotides align to TRBD2. This CDR3 has 13 residues. Trimming removed 7 bases from V and 8 bases from J; junction bases left unmatched: 3. Germline V gene data show CDR1 as LNHDA and CDR2 as SQIVND (reference sequence). The CDR3, as DNA: TGTGCCAGTAAACTAGCGGGAGTAGGGGAGCTGTTTTTT. The encoded protein is CASKLAGVGELFF.